The 8 T cell receptor beta chains in this list originate from one sample, sequenced in a study of blood T cell repertoires in COVID-19. Sequenced by immunoSEQ multiplex PCR; TCRdb stores in-frame clones only, minus some. The sample holds some 140,000 clones, approximately 88% seen once. The sequencing input was PBMCs or T cells enriched from blood (not recorded which). These receptor sequences come from a man aged 40-49 years with acute COVID-19.

This sequence joins TRBV9 and TRBJ2-1, with 9 bases matching TRBD1. The V gene end was trimmed by 4 bases and the J gene end by 8 bases; junction bases not matched to a gene: 16. CDR3 length: 17 residues. The germline V gene has CDR1 SGDLS and CDR2 YYNGEE. In nucleotides, the CDR3 is TGTGCCAGCAGCCGGACAGGGGCCCGAAACGTACTACATGAGCAGTTCTTC. It encodes CASSRTGARNVLHEQFF.

The chain joins TRBV5-1 to TRBJ2-7; 9 bases match TRBD1. J gave up 3 bases and V 4 bases, and 5 bases lay outside the gene matches. This CDR3 spans 14 amino acids. Per germline, CDR1 SGHRS and CDR2 YFSETQ. As DNA, the CDR3 is TGCGCCAGCAGCGAACAGGGGGCACTCTACGAGCAGTACTTC. Residues: CASSEQGALYEQYF.

The chain joins TRBV4-1 to TRBJ1-1; possibly TRBD1 for D (5 bases). V lost 1 base, J lost 6 bases, and 12 bases lay in between. The CDR3 is 14 residues long. Germline V gene sequence: CDR1 MGHRA, CDR2 YSYEKL. The CDR3 reads CASSQVGEGAEAFF. CDR3 DNA: TGCGCCAGCAGCCAAGTAGGGGAAGGTGCTGAAGCTTTCTTT.

The chain carries TRBV10-3 and TRBJ1-5; perhaps TRBD1 as D (6 bases). Germline-derived CDR1 and CDR2 are ENHRY and SYGVKD. V was trimmed by 4 bases and J by 2 bases, leaving 6 bases between them. There are 13 residues in the CDR3. CDR3 in amino acids: CAISAGGNQPQHF. The CDR3 DNA follows: TGTGCCATCAGTGCAGGGGGCAATCAGCCCCAGCATTTT.

The J gene is TRBJ2-3, the V gene TRBV6-6, with 9 nucleotides matching TRBD1. The CDR3 sequence is 15 residues long. With V trimmed by 5 bases and J by 2 bases, 5 bases remained unmatched. Germline CDR1 MNHNY, CDR2 SVGAGI (reference sequence). The CDR3, as DNA: TGTGCCAGCAGTCGAACAGGGGGCTTCACAGATACGCAGTATTTT. This encodes CASSRTGGFTDTQYF.

J is TRBJ2-5 and V is TRBV4-2; TRBD2 agrees at 14 bases. This CDR3 is 17 amino acids long. Trimming at V came to 5 bases and at J to 2 bases, leaving 7 bases not matched to a gene. The germline V gene has CDR1 LGHNA and CDR2 YNFKEQ. The CDR3 DNA reads TGTGCCAGCAGCTCGGGACTAGCGGGGGTGGGACAAGAGACCCAGTACTTC. Its protein product is CASSSGLAGVGQETQYF.

This rearrangement joins TRBV9 to TRBJ2-1, with TRBD2 matching over 11 bases. The CDR3 sequence is 17 residues long. CDR1 is SGDLS, CDR2 YYNGEE, per germline. J was trimmed by 4 bases and V by 0 bases; bases with no gene match: 6. The DNA of the CDR3 is TGTGCCAGCAGCGTAGCTACGCTAGCGGGGGGTTACAATGAGCAGTTCTTC. Translating gives CASSVATLAGGYNEQFF.

The gene calls are TRBV9 and TRBJ2-7; 11 positions agree with TRBD2. CDR3 length: 13 residues. Per germline, CDR1 SGDLS and CDR2 YYNGEE. V dropped 4 bases and J dropped 4; count of bases not matched to a gene: 1. The CDR3 region is CASSPSGRYEQYF. CDR3 coding DNA: TGTGCCAGCAGCCCTAGCGGGAGGTACGAGCAGTACTTC.